A selection of T cell receptor beta chains follows, all from one sample in a study of T-cell memory formation after mild COVID-19. One entry per CDR3 protein results from TCRdb running MiXCR on the 5' RACE reads. In the table there are more than 350,000 distinct CDR3 sequences, roughly 15% of which are singletons. The sample comprised PBMCs or a T cell subset sorted from them (not recorded which). The source is a man younger than 35 who had mild COVID-19 (a few samples of this study predate the infection). Cell type and time point are not known. Both conserved end residues are part of each CDR3. A D gene is named only where the DNA matches it firmly. Clone sizes are given selectively: once, few, many, or a class where the clone is expanded.

cdr3_nt cdr3_aa v_call d_call j_call clone_size
TGTGCCAGCAGCTCCCTGGGCCCCCTAGCGGTGCAAGAGACCCAGTACTTC CASSSLGPLAVQETQYF TRBV7-2 TRBD2 TRBJ2-5 .
TGTGCCAGCTCACCGTTTTCGGACAGGGATGGCTACACCTTC CASSPFSDRDGYTF TRBV18 TRBD1 TRBJ1-2 few
TGTGCCAGCAGCTCAGCAGGGGATGGGCGGTATTTT CASSSAGDGRYF TRBV11-2 . TRBJ2-3 .
TGTGCCAGCAGCCAAGATGCAGGACTAGCGGGGGCAGCCGGGGAGCTGTTTTTT CASSQDAGLAGAAGELFF TRBV4-2 TRBD2 TRBJ2-2 .
TGTGCCAGCAGCATCAGGGCTTTCCCCTACGAGCAGTACTTC CASSIRAFPYEQYF TRBV5-4 . TRBJ2-7 .
TGTGACAGCAGCTTAGTTGGTTGGGATAATTCACCCCTCCACTTT CDSSLVGWDNSPLHF TRBV7-3 . TRBJ1-6 .
TGTGCCAGTAGTACGACCCGGACAGATCCCCCGCATTTT CASSTTRTDPPHF TRBV19 . TRBJ1-5 many
TGTGCCAGCAGCTTATACGGGGCCTTCACCGGGGAGCTGTTTTTT CASSLYGAFTGELFF TRBV7-2 . TRBJ2-2 few
TGTGCCAGCAGCTTGAGGTTCGGGGGTCCCTATGGCTACACCTTC CASSLRFGGPYGYTF TRBV5-6 . TRBJ1-2 .
TGTGCCAGCAGCAAAACAGGGAGGAGGTCACCCCTCCACTTT CASSKTGRRSPLHF TRBV21-1 . TRBJ1-6 few